This paragraph covers one T cell receptor beta chain sequence. Its antigen is still unknown. This sample was included in a study of blood T cells in healthy people across ages. Overall study results and limits: Observed TCR beta diversity showed a strong correlation with the percentage of naive T cells as measured by flow cytometry.

Using a J-beta primer mix together with a sample-barcoded 5' primer, a second PCR was run for roughly 6 to 12 cycles. TCRdb redid the calling of the 5' RACE reads with MiXCR, one entry per CDR3 protein. The sample records some 1.4 million distinct CDR3 sequences, around 39% being singletons. CDR1 and CDR2 (germline): MNHEY, SMNVEV (reference sequence). V lost 5 bases and J lost 5; bases outside the gene matches: 5. This CDR3 has 15 residues. The J gene is TRBJ2-5, the V gene TRBV27, with 13 nucleotides matching TRBD2. The origin of this receptor is a woman younger than 30 in good health. Sequencing was performed on blood. CDR3 nucleotides: TGTGCCAGCAGTCAACTAGCGGGGGGGCAGGAGACCCAGTACTTC. Translated: CASSQLAGGQETQYF.